Below, one T cell receptor (beta chain) is given with its context. Time point defined: baseline, week 1 (first vaccination visit). Treatment of the sample: pre-vaccination baseline after standard-of-care therapy. This sample is drawn from a study of a mutant IDH1 vaccine in newly diagnosed glioma. The protocol was immunoSEQ multiplex PCR, while the TCRdb copy is restricted to in-frame clones and leaves out a portion. The data hold roughly 21,000 clones, with around 85% observed a single time. Germline V gene lookup returns CDR1 KGHSH and CDR2 LQKENI. The CDR3 loop spans 15 amino acids. Trimming shortened V by 0 bases and J by 3 bases, and 11 bases separated the two germline ends.

The V and J genes are TRBV18 and TRBJ1-2; TRBD1 might be the D (6 bases). The source material was PBMCs, sampled from a glioma patient treated with radiotherapy, temozolomide or both. This TCR was sampled from a man aged 35-49 years with glioma. The CDR3 nucleotides read TGTGCCAGCTCACCACCCCTGACAGGTGACTATGGCTACACCTTC. Protein sequence: CASSPPLTGDYGYTF.